This entry features one T cell receptor beta chain sequence. Its antigen remains unidentified. A read error may produce the germline difference seen at one junction end. Isolating PBMCs gave at least 7 million of these cells per sample. This entry is derived from a study of blood T cells in healthy people across ages. PCR was performed a second time for about 7 to 12 cycles using a sample-barcoded 5' primer and a J-beta primer mix. The template-switch adaptor was a 5' adaptor with 12 random nucleotides. It tagged each cDNA molecule. TCRdb recomputed calls from the 5' RACE reads with MiXCR, one row per CDR3 protein. Among approximately 820,000 distinct CDR3 sequences listed, around 42% were seen once. Study conclusions and caveats: The recorded TCR beta diversity per million T cells decreased in a roughly linear manner with age.

Germline assignment: CDR1 WSHSY and CDR2 SAAADI. This CDR3 has 13 amino acids. Sequenced: blood. The rearrangement joins TRBV10-2 to TRBJ2-1, with a tentative D call TRBD2 (5 bases). The source of this sequence is a man aged 55 to 70 in good health. CDR3 amino acids: CASSNLAHNEQSF. CDR3 sequence (DNA): TGCGCCAGCAGTAACCTAGCCCACAATGAGCAGTCCTTC.